Sequencing of this T cell receptor (beta chain) was carried out in a study of blood T cells in healthy people across ages. This clonotype appeared a single time. The antigen is unknown. This CDR3 is built from 12 residues. Trimming left V 10 bases short and J 4 bases short, with 11 bases between. The germline gives CDR1 SNHLY, CDR2 FYNNEI. A second PCR of 7 to 11 cycles used a sample-barcoded 5' primer and a J-beta primer mix. Through a template-switch adaptor with 12 random nucleotides, each cDNA molecule received a tag. TCRdb used MiXCR to reprocess the 5' RACE reads, holding one entry per CDR3 protein. The sample has about 1.5 million distinct CDR3 sequences, approximately 43% seen once. Findings of the study overall: It was found that TCR beta diversity correlated strongly with the percentage of naive T cells.

The J gene is TRBJ1-3, the V gene TRBV2, with D maybe TRBD1 (5 bases). The sample consisted of blood. The clonotype comes from a young woman in good health. The CDR3 DNA reads as TGTGCCACCTCAGGGCAGGGAAACACCATATATTTT. Its translation is CATSGQGNTIYF.